This T cell receptor (beta chain) was found in a study of blood T cell repertoires in COVID-19. Looking at the study overall: Sites in the United States, Italy and Spain provided acute and convalescent COVID-19 samples. T cells, B-cell-depleted T cells, or PBMCs supplied cDNA or gDNA.

Study processing details: Nucleated cell counts were estimated from reference gene primer amplification. TCRdb keeps only in-frame clones here, not all; method: immunoSEQ multiplex PCR. The V and J calls and clone size are taken from that table; D and trimming were inferred from the DNA. The sample includes more than 100,000 clones, around 86% of them seen just once. CDR1 is MDHEN, CDR2 SYDVKM, per germline. The J segment lost 0 bases and the V segment lost 3 bases, leaving 1 base of the junction unmatched. The CDR3 is 14 amino acids. What was sequenced was peripheral blood. This receptor was obtained from a woman aged 55-69 years with active or convalescent COVID-19. The J gene is TRBJ1-1, the V gene TRBV28; 7 bases line up with TRBD1. The CDR3 DNA reads TGTGCCAGCAGTTTCAGGGGGTTGAACACTGAAGCTTTCTTT. Translation: CASSFRGLNTEAFF.